Following are 19 T cell receptor beta chains from one sample sequenced in a study of PD-L1 blockade in urothelial cancer. Assay: immunoSEQ multiplex PCR; the TCRdb copy retains only in-frame clones and omits some. This table has some 71,000 clones, approximately 86% appearing once. Time point here: pretreatment peripheral blood. Sequencing used PBMCs, obtained around atezolizumab (anti-PD-L1) treatment. The receptor source for this set is a man aged 60 to 75 with urothelial cancer.

The V gene is TRBV11-3, the J gene TRBJ2-1; 9 nucleotides agree with TRBD2. V shed 1 base and J 9 bases; nucleotides not matched to a gene: 4. This CDR3 comprises 14 residues. Germline loops: CDR1 SGHNT, CDR2 YENEEA. The CDR3 DNA reads as TGTGCCAGCAGCTTAGGGACTAGCGAGGGTGAGCAGTTCTTC. As protein: CASSLGTSEGEQFF.

This chain uses TRBV2 with TRBJ1-4, with 10 positions matching TRBD1. Germline V lookup: CDR1 SNHLY, CDR2 FYNNEI. V lost 10 bases, J lost 8 bases, and 4 bases stayed unmatched. The CDR3 consists of 12 residues. The CDR3 DNA is TGTGCCACCGACAGGGGGCGGGAAAAACTGTTTTTT. It codes for CATDRGREKLFF.

CDR3 loop: CSVAGTSGVSTDTQYF. DNA for the CDR3: TGCAGCGTCGCCGGGACTAGCGGGGTTAGCACAGATACGCAGTATTTT. The rearrangement joins TRBV29-1 to TRBJ2-3; 13 positions match TRBD2. The germline V gene encodes CDR1 SQVTM and CDR2 ANQGSEA. CDR3 length: 16 amino acids. J was trimmed by 0 bases and V by 6 bases; bases with no gene match: 6.

This chain uses TRBV28 with TRBJ2-7; 7 bases are a match to TRBD1. This CDR3 is 13 amino acids long. Germline trimming cut 11 bases from V and 3 bases from J; bases unmatched to any gene: 10. The germline CDR1 and CDR2 sequences are MDHEN and SYDVKM. The CDR3 bases are TGTGCCTCCTGGACAGGTCCCTTCTACGAGCAGTACTTC. Translating gives CASWTGPFYEQYF.

The V call is TRBV29-1, the J call TRBJ2-2; 7 bases align to TRBD2. Unmatched junction bases numbered 10, after V lost 7 bases and J lost 8 bases. This CDR3 has 13 amino acids. From germline, CDR1 is SQVTM and CDR2 ANQGSEA. The CDR3 loop is CSGGAGILGELFF. In DNA form, the CDR3 reads TGCAGCGGGGGAGCGGGGATCCTAGGGGAGCTGTTTTTT.

This chain connects TRBV6-5 to TRBJ1-1, with 8 bases aligning to TRBD1. Germline-derived CDR1 and CDR2 are MNHEY and SVGAGI. The length of the CDR3 is 14 residues. The junction had 9 bases not matched to a gene; V was cut back by 6 bases and J by 6 bases. The CDR3 nucleotides read TGTGCCAGCAGGTTACAGGGGGGACCCGCTGAAGCTTTCTTT. Amino acid sequence: CASRLQGGPAEAFF.

This chain links TRBV18 with TRBJ2-3, with a possible D match to TRBD1 (5 bases). Trimming pared 0 bases from V and 7 bases from J, leaving 11 bases between. This CDR3 comprises 14 residues. Germline V gives CDR1 KGHSH, CDR2 LQKENI. This CDR3 reads CASSPPTDAHTQYF. CDR3 DNA sequence: TGTGCCAGCTCACCACCGACAGACGCACATACGCAGTATTTT.

This clone is a singleton in its sample. This sequence joins TRBV6-4 and TRBJ1-2; 7 bases map to TRBD1. The CDR3 has 15 residues. CDR1 and CDR2 (germline): MRHNA, SNTAGT. V dropped 0 bases and J dropped 7; count of bases not matched to a gene: 8. The CDR3 loop reads CASSDSDREIGGYTF. The CDR3, as DNA: TGTGCCAGCAGTGACTCTGACAGGGAAATAGGTGGCTACACCTTC.

The chain couples TRBV28 to TRBJ1-2, with 7 bases lining up with TRBD1. Germline CDR1 is MDHEN and CDR2 is SYDVKM. There are 14 residues in the CDR3. The junction had 9 bases not matched to a gene; V was cut back by 10 bases and J by 1 base. The CDR3 DNA reads as TGTGCCACTAAGGGACAGACAAATAACTATGGCTACACCTTC. As protein: CATKGQTNNYGYTF.

The V call is TRBV4-3, the J call TRBJ2-1; 7 bases align to TRBD1. The length of the CDR3 is 15 residues. Germline loops: CDR1 LGHNA, CDR2 YSLEER. Trimming cost V 0 bases and J 2 bases; bases outside gene matches: 1. The CDR3 nucleotides read TGCGCCAGCAGCCAAGAGCAGGGGGCCTACAATGAGCAGTTCTTC. Residues: CASSQEQGAYNEQFF.

The chain joins TRBV30 to TRBJ2-1, with 7 bases matching TRBD2. V gave up 6 bases and J gave up 3 bases; unmatched junction bases: 5. Germline CDR1 GTSNPN, CDR2 SVGIG (reference sequence). The CDR3 totals 13 residues. CDR3 residues: CACSSGDYNEQFF. The DNA of the CDR3 is TGTGCCTGTTCCAGCGGGGACTACAATGAGCAGTTCTTC.

The chain is built from TRBV5-1 and TRBJ1-2, with D possibly TRBD1 on 5 matching bases. The CDR3 sequence is 15 residues long. The V end lost 4 bases, the J end lost 4 bases, and 17 bases lay between the germline ends. The V gene's germline CDR1 is SGHRS and CDR2 YFSETQ. This CDR3 reads CASSLLATGTYGYTF. The DNA for the CDR3 is TGCGCCAGCAGCCTACTCGCCACAGGCACCTATGGCTACACCTTC. Based on the CDR3 plus reference TRBV5-1 and TRBJ1-2, the full variable domain is KAGVTQTPRYLIKTRGQQVTLSCSPISGHRSVSWYQQTPGQGLQFLFEYFSETQRNKGNFPGRFSGRQFSNSRSEMNVSTLELGDSALYLCASSLLATGTYGYTFGSGTRLTVV.

The CDR3: CASSPGTSGGPRQFF. Written as DNA, the CDR3 is TGTGCCAGTAGTCCAGGGACTAGCGGGGGCCCCAGGCAGTTCTTC. The chain carries TRBV19 and TRBJ2-1; TRBD2 matches 14 bases. The CDR3 loop spans 15 amino acids. The germline CDR1 and CDR2 sequences are LNHDA and SQIVND (reference sequence). V was clipped by 5 bases and J by 12 bases; unmatched bases: 9.

The chain employs TRBV7-8 and TRBJ2-1; 8 bases fit TRBD1. Germline values: CDR1 SGHVS, CDR2 FQNEAQ. CDR3 length equals 15 residues. The V segment lost 4 bases and the J segment 3 bases; nucleotides outside the gene matches: 5. DNA of the CDR3: TGTGCCAGCAGCTCCGGACAGGGAAGCTACAATGAGCAGTTCTTC. Protein product: CASSSGQGSYNEQFF.

The V and J genes are TRBV18 and TRBJ2-2, with D possibly matching TRBD1 (5 bases). The CDR3 extends over 15 amino acids. V lost 0 bases and J 5 bases, leaving 10 bases between the germline ends. The germline CDR1 and CDR2 sequences are KGHSH and LQKENI. The CDR3 here is CASSPPGAGTGELFF. CDR3 in DNA: TGTGCCAGCTCACCACCAGGGGCAGGGACCGGGGAGCTGTTTTTT.

A single count supports this clone. V usage is TRBV5-1 and J usage is TRBJ2-5; maybe TRBD2 (5 bases). Trimming removed 4 bases from V and 2 bases from J, with 15 bases in between. Germline CDR1 and CDR2: SGHRS and YFSETQ. CDR3 size: 15 residues. The DNA of the CDR3 is TGCGCCAGCAGCCCCCTTGCGAGGGAACAAGAGACCCAGTACTTC. It yields the protein CASSPLAREQETQYF.

This clone was seen just once. V gene TRBV10-2 combines with J gene TRBJ2-2; 9 positions agree with TRBD1. Germline V gene lookup returns CDR1 WSHSY and CDR2 SAAADI. This CDR3 is built from 15 residues. Trimming removed 1 base from V and 5 bases from J; junction bases left unmatched: 2. CDR3 sequence: CASSELGQGTGELFF. The CDR3 coding sequence is TGCGCCAGCAGTGAGTTGGGACAGGGAACCGGGGAGCTGTTTTTT.

The gene calls are TRBV5-1 and TRBJ2-1; TRBD2 aligns across 11 bases. V shed 5 bases and J 8 bases; nucleotides not matched to a gene: 12. The length of the CDR3 is 16 residues. Germline CDR1 and CDR2: SGHRS and YFSETQ. CDR3 DNA sequence: TGCGCCAGCAGAGGTAGCGGGGGGGCCAGTTCCGATGAGCAGTTCTTC. Translation: CASRGSGGASSDEQFF. The full variable domain, rest sourced from reference TRBV5-1 and TRBJ2-1, is KAGVTQTPRYLIKTRGQQVTLSCSPISGHRSVSWYQQTPGQGLQFLFEYFSETQRNKGNFPGRFSGRQFSNSRSEMNVSTLELGDSALYLCASRGSGGASSDEQFFGPGTRLTVL.

The gene calls are TRBV4-3 and TRBJ2-7; TRBD1 agrees at 7 bases. Looked up from germline, CDR1 is LGHNA and CDR2 is YSLEER. V lost 4 bases and J lost 4; bases outside the gene matches: 4. The length of the CDR3 is 13 residues. The CDR3 loop is CASSRDRQYEQYF. CDR3 coding DNA: TGCGCCAGCAGCCGGGACAGACAGTACGAGCAGTACTTC.